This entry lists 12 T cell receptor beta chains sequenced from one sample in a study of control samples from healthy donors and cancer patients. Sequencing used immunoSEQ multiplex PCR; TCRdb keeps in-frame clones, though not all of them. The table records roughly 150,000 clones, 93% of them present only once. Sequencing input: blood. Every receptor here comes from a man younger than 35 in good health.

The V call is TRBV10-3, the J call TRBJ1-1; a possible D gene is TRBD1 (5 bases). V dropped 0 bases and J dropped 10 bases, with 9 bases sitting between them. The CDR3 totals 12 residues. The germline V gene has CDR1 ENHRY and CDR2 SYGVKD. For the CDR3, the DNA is TGTGCCATCAGTGAGTCGGGGCGAGCAGCTTTCTTT. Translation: CAISESGRAAFF.

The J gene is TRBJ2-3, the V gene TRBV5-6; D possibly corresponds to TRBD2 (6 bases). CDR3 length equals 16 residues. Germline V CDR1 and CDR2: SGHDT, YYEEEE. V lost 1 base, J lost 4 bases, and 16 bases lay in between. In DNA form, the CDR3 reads TGTGCCAGCAGCTTGCCGTGGGAGGAGGGGTCAGATACGCAGTATTTT. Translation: CASSLPWEEGSDTQYF.

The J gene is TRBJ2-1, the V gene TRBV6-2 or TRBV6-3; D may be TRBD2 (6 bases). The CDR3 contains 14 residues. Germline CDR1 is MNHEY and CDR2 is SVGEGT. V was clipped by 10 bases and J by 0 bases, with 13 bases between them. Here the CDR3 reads CATTPGSSYNEQFF. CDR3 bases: TGTGCCACCACCCCCGGGAGCTCCTACAATGAGCAGTTCTTC.

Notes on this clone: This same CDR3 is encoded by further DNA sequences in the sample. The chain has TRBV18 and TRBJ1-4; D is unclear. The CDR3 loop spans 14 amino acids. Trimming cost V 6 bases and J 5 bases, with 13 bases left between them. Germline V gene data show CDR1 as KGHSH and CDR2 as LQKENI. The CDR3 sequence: CASSPDRANEKLFF. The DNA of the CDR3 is TGTGCCAGCTCCCCGGACCGAGCAAATGAAAAACTGTTTTTT.

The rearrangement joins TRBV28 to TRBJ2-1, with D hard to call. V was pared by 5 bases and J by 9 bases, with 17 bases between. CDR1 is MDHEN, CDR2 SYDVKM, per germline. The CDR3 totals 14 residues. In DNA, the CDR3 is TGTGCCAGCAGTACACACGGGTATGGGGTTGAGCAGTTCTTC. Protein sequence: CASSTHGYGVEQFF.

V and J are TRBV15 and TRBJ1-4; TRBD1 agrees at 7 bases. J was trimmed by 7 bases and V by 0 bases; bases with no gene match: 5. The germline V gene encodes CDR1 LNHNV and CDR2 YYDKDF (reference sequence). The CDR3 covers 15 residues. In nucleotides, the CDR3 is TGTGCCACCAGCAGAGATTCAGGGGGAGGTGAAAAACTGTTTTTT. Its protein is CATSRDSGGGEKLFF.

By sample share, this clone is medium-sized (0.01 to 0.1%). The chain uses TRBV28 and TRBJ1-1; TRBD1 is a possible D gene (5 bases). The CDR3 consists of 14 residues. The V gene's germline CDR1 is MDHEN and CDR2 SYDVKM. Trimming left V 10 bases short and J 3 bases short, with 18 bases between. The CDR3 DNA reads TGTGCCACGGACTTAAATCAGGGTTACACTGAAGCTTTCTTT. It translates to CATDLNQGYTEAFF.

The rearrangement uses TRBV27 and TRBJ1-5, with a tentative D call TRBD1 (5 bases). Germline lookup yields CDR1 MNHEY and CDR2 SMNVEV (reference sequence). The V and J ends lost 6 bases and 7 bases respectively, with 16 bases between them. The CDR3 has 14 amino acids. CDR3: CASSPRGTGQPQHF. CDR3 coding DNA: TGTGCCAGCAGCCCCCGGGGTACAGGCCAGCCCCAGCATTTT.

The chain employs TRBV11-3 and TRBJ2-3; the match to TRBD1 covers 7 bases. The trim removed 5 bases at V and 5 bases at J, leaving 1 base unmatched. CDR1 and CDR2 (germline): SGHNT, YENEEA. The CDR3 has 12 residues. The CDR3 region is CASSRQGDTQYF. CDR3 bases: TGTGCCAGCAGCCGACAGGGAGATACGCAGTATTTT.

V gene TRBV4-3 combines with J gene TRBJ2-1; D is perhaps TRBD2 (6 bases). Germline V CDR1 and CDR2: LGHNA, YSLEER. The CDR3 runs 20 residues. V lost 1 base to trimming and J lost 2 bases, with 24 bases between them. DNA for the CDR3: TGCGCCAGCAGCCAAGTTAGGGGTGGGGCGGGACTCCGACCCTACAATGAGCAGTTCTTC. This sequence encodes CASSQVRGGAGLRPYNEQFF.

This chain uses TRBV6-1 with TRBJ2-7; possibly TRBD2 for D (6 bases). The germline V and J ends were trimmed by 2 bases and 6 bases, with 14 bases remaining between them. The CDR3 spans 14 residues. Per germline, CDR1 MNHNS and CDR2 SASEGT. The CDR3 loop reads CASSENWGDGEQYF. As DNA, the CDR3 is TGTGCCAGCAGTGAAAACTGGGGGGACGGCGAGCAGTACTTC.

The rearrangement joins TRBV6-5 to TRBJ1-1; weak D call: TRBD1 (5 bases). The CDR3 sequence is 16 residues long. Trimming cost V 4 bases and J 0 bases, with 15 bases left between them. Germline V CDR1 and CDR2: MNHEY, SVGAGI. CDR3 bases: TGTGCCAGCAGTTCCCCGCGGGGACGGATGAACACTGAAGCTTTCTTT. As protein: CASSSPRGRMNTEAFF.